The entry below gives a single TCR beta chain sequence along with its context. Its antigen is undetermined. Researchers prepared the TCRbeta library using unique molecular identifiers, the study reports. TCRdb re-analysed the PCR reads in MiXCR, keeping a single row per CDR3 protein. The sample lists hundreds of thousands of distinct CDR3 sequences; 23% were seen once. This sample stems from a study of T-cell reconstitution after alpha-beta-depleted transplantation in children. The CDR3 loop spans 16 amino acids. Trimming removed 8 bases at V and 1 base at J, with 21 bases between. Germline-derived CDR1 and CDR2 are SQVTM and ANQGSEA. Study-wide results and caveats: T-cell numbers and diversity one year post-transplant derived largely from freshly generated T cells. Some patients' high day-60 TCRbeta diversity was attributed to recipient cells surviving conditioning. Reportedly, roughly two months post-transplant, alpha-beta T cells arose from several hundred expanded graft clones.

The sequence derives from a boy in the first two years of life who had a stem cell transplant for acute myeloid leukemia, so the T cells may come from the graft donor. Sequencing was performed on PBMCs, mostly from graft donor cells, taken 360 days after TCRalphabeta/CD19-depleted stem cell transplant. The chain couples TRBV29-1 to TRBJ1-3; TRBD1 is a possible D gene (6 bases). The CDR3 loop reads CSLQDRGRGSGNTIYF. CDR3 bases: TGCAGCCTCCAGGATAGGGGTAGGGGGTCTGGAAACACCATATATTTT.